What follows are 2 T cell receptor beta chains derived from one specimen sequenced in a study of cytotoxic CD8 clonotypes in ibrutinib-treated CLL (dated by TCRdb to about 2021). This specimen's time point label, per the study, means: more than 10 months on ibrutinib. The method was the immunoSEQ multiplex PCR assay. Here the immuneACCESS table is served through TCRdb, limited to in-frame sequences with V and J called. Missing clones are a known gap in these copies; in checked studies unresolved V genes cover under half, and the rest lacks a known reason. The sample profile shows around 70,000 clones; around 65% of them were found once. Approximately 5% of the sample lies in the top ten. The sequenced sample was PBMCs, obtained after 12 months of ibrutinib treatment. These receptors were taken from a human donor with chronic lymphocytic leukemia.

The rearrangement links TRBV6-7 to TRBJ2-7; a weak D match, TRBD2 (6 bases). TRBV6-7 is an ORF, and what it does is uncertain. This CDR3 spans 22 amino acids. V dropped 7 bases and J dropped 3 bases, with 40 bases sitting between them. The CDR3 region has the DNA TGTGCCAGCAACTTACCACCGAAAAAAAGTTGGGCCACTGCGGGGCAACGCTACGAGCAGTACTTC. Amino acid sequence: CASNLPPKKSWATAGQRYEQYF.

This clone was counted only a few times. The rearrangement links TRBV7-9 to TRBJ1-5; 7 bases align to TRBD1. Germline CDR1 SEHNR, CDR2 FQNEAQ (reference sequence). The CDR3 spans 14 residues. V gave up 5 bases and J gave up 7 bases; unmatched junction bases: 8. CDR3 nucleotides: TGTGCCAGCAGCCCCGGACAGGTCGGACAGCCCCAGCATTTT. This encodes CASSPGQVGQPQHF.